These 5 T cell receptor beta chains were all obtained from the same sample, sequenced in a study of early T cells in non-severe SARS-CoV-2 infection. TCRdb passed the 5' RACE reads through MiXCR, listing each CDR3 protein once. The sample holds roughly 51,000 distinct CDR3 sequences, roughly 6.2% seen once. Sequenced material: whole blood. The receptors derive from an adult who was a healthcare worker with PCR-confirmed SARS-CoV-2 infection or an uninfected control (not recorded which).

This clonotype was detected a few times. V gene TRBV7-8 combines with J gene TRBJ2-3; D perhaps matches TRBD1 (6 bases). The germline gives CDR1 SGHVS, CDR2 FQNEAQ. The CDR3 sequence is 14 residues long. The germline V and J ends were trimmed by 5 bases and 1 base, with 10 bases remaining between them. The CDR3 DNA follows: TGTGCCAGCAGCCAGGGGACGCGCACAGATACGCAGTATTTT. Residues: CASSQGTRTDTQYF. Together with reference TRBV7-8 and TRBJ2-3, the CDR3 gives the full variable domain: GAGVSQSPRYKVAKRGQDVALRCDPISGHVSLFWYQQALGQGPEFLTYFQNEAQLDKSGLPSDRFFAERPEGSVSTLKIQRTQQEDSAVYLCASSQGTRTDTQYFGPGTRLTVL.

About this clonotype: Possible read error: a much larger clone is one base away. The rearrangement links TRBV20-1 to TRBJ1-2, with 8 bases lining up with TRBD1. CDR1 DFQATT and CDR2 SNEGSKA come from the germline V gene (reference sequence). The CDR3 has 15 residues. CDR3 amino acids: CSARDNRGANYGFTF. CDR3 in DNA: TGCAGTGCTAGAGATAACAGGGGGGCTAACTATGGCTTCACCTTC.

This clonotype came up many times. The chain is built from TRBV20-1 and TRBJ2-7; D might be TRBD2 (7 bases). V shed 0 bases and J shed 1 base, with 22 bases lying between them. The CDR3 has 18 amino acids. Germline assignment: CDR1 DFQATT and CDR2 SNEGSKA (reference sequence). CDR3 residues: CSARDLFRGGGNSYEQYF. Here the CDR3 DNA reads TGCAGTGCTAGAGATCTGTTTAGGGGGGGCGGAAATTCCTACGAGCAGTACTTC.

V and J are TRBV6-6 and TRBJ2-7, with 14 bases identical to TRBD2. CDR1 and CDR2 (germline): MNHNY, SVGAGI (reference sequence). CDR3 length equals 17 residues. V was pared by 3 bases and J by 0 bases, with 4 bases of the junction left unmatched. This chain's CDR3 is CASSYGLAGGSSYEQYF. The CDR3 bases are TGTGCCAGCAGTTATGGACTAGCGGGGGGAAGCTCCTACGAGCAGTACTTC.

Many counts were recorded for this clonotype. The V and J genes are TRBV20-1 and TRBJ1-5; a weak D match, TRBD1 (5 bases). There are 16 residues in the CDR3. The germline V and J ends were trimmed by 5 bases and 6 bases, with 23 bases remaining between them. Per the germline V gene, CDR1 is DFQATT and CDR2 is SNEGSKA (reference sequence). Written as DNA, the CDR3 is TGCAGTGCTCAACCAACCTTCGGTCAGGGCCCTCAGCCCCAGCATTTT. It yields the protein CSAQPTFGQGPQPQHF.